This T cell receptor beta chain was obtained from a study of cytomegalovirus exposure and HLA in healthy donors. Study results and caveats: Among TCR beta chains, those listed as cytomegalovirus-associated numbered fewer than 200. Presence/absence analyses assumed roughly uniform sequencing depth across donors.

The CDR3 covers 14 residues. PCR employed 60 Vbeta and 13 Jbeta primers. As processed by the authors: An analysis performed later counted roughly 80 million unique TCR beta chains (roughly 10 million of them shared). Assay used: immunoSEQ multiplex PCR; TCRdb lists only in-frame clones, some missing. V and J calls and clone size are copied from that table; D and trimming were computed from the DNA. Of about 100,000 clones in the sample, around three quarters were seen once. As to this clone: Its antigen is as yet unknown.

The TCR originated in a woman in her 50s in good health and CMV-seropositive. What was sequenced was PBMCs. The chain carries TRBV21-1 and TRBJ1-1. TRBV21-1 is recorded as a pseudogene. CDR3 coding DNA: TGTGCCAGCAGCAAAGGGCTGGAGGGACCTGAAGCTTTCTTT. Its protein product is CASSKGLEGPEAFF.